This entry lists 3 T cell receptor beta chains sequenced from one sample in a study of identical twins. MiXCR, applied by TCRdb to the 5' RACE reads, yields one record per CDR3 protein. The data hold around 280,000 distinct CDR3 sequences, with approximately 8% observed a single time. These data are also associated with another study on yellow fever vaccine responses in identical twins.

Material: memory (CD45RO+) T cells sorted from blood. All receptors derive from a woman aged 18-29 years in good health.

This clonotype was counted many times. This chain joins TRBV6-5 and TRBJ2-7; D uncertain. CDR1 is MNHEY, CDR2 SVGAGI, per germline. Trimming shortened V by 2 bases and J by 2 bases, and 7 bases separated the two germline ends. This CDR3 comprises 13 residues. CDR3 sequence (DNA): TGTGCCAGCAGTTACGACTTGACCTACGAGCAGTACTTC. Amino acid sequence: CASSYDLTYEQYF.

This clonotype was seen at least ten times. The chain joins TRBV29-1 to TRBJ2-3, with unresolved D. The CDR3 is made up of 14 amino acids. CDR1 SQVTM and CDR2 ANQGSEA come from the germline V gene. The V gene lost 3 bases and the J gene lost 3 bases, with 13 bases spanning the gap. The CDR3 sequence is CSVDLGRKTDTQYF. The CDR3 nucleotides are TGCAGCGTTGACTTGGGAAGAAAAACAGATACGCAGTATTTT.

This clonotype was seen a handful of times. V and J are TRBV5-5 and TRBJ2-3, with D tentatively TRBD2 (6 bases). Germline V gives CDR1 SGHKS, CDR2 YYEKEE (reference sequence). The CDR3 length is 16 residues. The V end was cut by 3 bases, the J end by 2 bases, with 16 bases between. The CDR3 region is CASSSKWGEITDTQYF. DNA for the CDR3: TGTGCCAGCAGCTCTAAGTGGGGGGAGATCACAGATACGCAGTATTTT.